One sample yielded the 16 T cell receptor beta chains listed below, sequenced in a study of T-cell reconstitution after alpha-beta-depleted transplantation in children. Library preparation (for TCRbeta) was performed with unique molecular identifiers. Using its own MiXCR run on the PCR reads, TCRdb lists one record per CDR3 protein. Of about 270,000 distinct CDR3 sequences in the sample, about 10% were seen once. Source: PBMCs from the stem cell graft donor, taken from the stem cell graft. These receptors all come from a human donor who donated a stem cell graft to a child with SCID.

The chain employs TRBV13 and TRBJ2-3, with 14 positions matching TRBD2. The V gene's germline CDR1 is PRHDT and CDR2 FYEKMQ (reference sequence). J gave up 9 bases and V 4 bases, and 9 bases lay outside the gene matches. The CDR3 length is 16 residues. In DNA form, the CDR3 reads TGTGCCAGCAGCTCTGGACTAGCGGGGGGTCCCAGGACGCAGTATTTT. This encodes CASSSGLAGGPRTQYF.

This clonotype was detected a few times. The chain couples TRBV12-3 or TRBV12-4 to TRBJ1-1; D is ambiguous. The CDR3 has 14 residues. The V end lost 6 bases, the J end lost 0 bases, and 11 bases lay between the germline ends. As DNA, the CDR3 is TGTGCCAGCAGGGTTCAGGACTTGAACACTGAAGCTTTCTTT. It yields the protein CASRVQDLNTEAFF.

This clonotype was recorded a few times. DNA for the CDR3: TGCAGTGCTAGATCCCCAGGAAACTCTGGAAACACCATATATTTT. It codes for CSARSPGNSGNTIYF. V is TRBV20-1 and J is TRBJ1-3, with D unclear. Trimming shortened V by 2 bases and J by 0 bases, and 11 bases separated the two germline ends. Germline CDR1 is DFQATT and CDR2 is SNEGSKA (reference sequence). The CDR3 totals 15 residues.

The rearrangement uses TRBV12-3 or TRBV12-4 and TRBJ2-2, with 10 bases fitting TRBD1. V shed 3 bases, J shed 9 bases, and the junction held 4 bases outside the gene matches. CDR3 size: 14 residues. CDR3 sequence: CASSLTGGIRELFF. CDR3 sequence (DNA): TGTGCCAGCAGTTTGACAGGGGGCATCCGGGAGCTGTTTTTT.

This clonotype was seen ten or more times. The chain couples TRBV7-9 to TRBJ2-4, with a weak D call TRBD2 (5 bases). The CDR3 extends over 14 amino acids. Per germline, CDR1 SEHNR and CDR2 FQNEAQ (reference sequence). The V end was cut by 1 base, the J end by 4 bases, with 8 bases between. The CDR3 loop is CASSLGREKNIQYF. The CDR3 DNA reads TGTGCCAGCAGCTTAGGAAGGGAGAAAAACATTCAGTACTTC.

This clonotype has a count of ten or more. The gene calls are TRBV5-6 and TRBJ2-7; the D is unclear. CDR1 is SGHDT and CDR2 is YYEEEE in the germline V gene. This CDR3 is 11 amino acids long. V lost 3 bases, J lost 5 bases, and 6 bases lay in between. The CDR3 sequence: CASSWADEQYF. The CDR3 DNA reads TGTGCCAGCAGCTGGGCGGACGAGCAGTACTTC.

A few counts support this clonotype. V gene TRBV10-3 combines with J gene TRBJ1-1, with D uncertain. CDR1 is ENHRY, CDR2 SYGVKD, per germline. Trimming removed 6 bases from V and 4 bases from J, with 12 bases in between. The CDR3 extends over 13 amino acids. DNA for the CDR3: TGTGCCATCAGAGGCCTCCGGGGCACTGAAGCTTTCTTT. Its translation: CAIRGLRGTEAFF.

This clonotype was detected a few times. The chain combines TRBV5-1 with TRBJ1-2; 7 bases agree with TRBD1. This CDR3 has 15 amino acids. J was trimmed by 5 bases and V by 4 bases; bases with no gene match: 11. The germline V gene encodes CDR1 SGHRS and CDR2 YFSETQ. CDR3 region: CASSPRRDSPYGYTF. The DNA for the CDR3 is TGCGCCAGCAGCCCCCGCCGGGACAGCCCATATGGCTACACCTTC.

Only one count was recorded for this clonotype. The rearrangement joins TRBV25-1 to TRBJ2-7; TRBD1 matches at 9 bases. Trimming cost V 4 bases and J 1 base; bases outside gene matches: 5. Germline values: CDR1 MGHDK, CDR2 SYGVNS. CDR3 length equals 15 residues. The CDR3 DNA sequence: TGTGCCAGCAGTGCGTCGACAGGGGGGTCCTACGAGCAGTACTTC. Protein: CASSASTGGSYEQYF.

The chain recombines TRBV5-1 with TRBJ2-1; the D gene is possibly TRBD1 (5 bases). The CDR3 is 13 amino acids. Germline values: CDR1 SGHRS, CDR2 YFSETQ. With 4 bases removed from V and 5 bases from J, the gap between germline ends came to 10 bases. The CDR3 sequence is CASSNPQDNEQFF. DNA of the CDR3: TGCGCCAGCAGCAACCCACAGGACAATGAGCAGTTCTTC. Supplemented by reference TRBV5-1 and TRBJ2-1, the full variable domain reads KAGVTQTPRYLIKTRGQQVTLSCSPISGHRSVSWYQQTPGQGLQFLFEYFSETQRNKGNFPGRFSGRQFSNSRSEMNVSTLELGDSALYLCASSNPQDNEQFFGPGTRLTVL.

This chain uses TRBV5-1 with TRBJ2-3; 12 bases fit TRBD2. V shed 4 bases, J shed 1 base, and the junction held 4 bases outside the gene matches. Germline V CDR1 and CDR2: SGHRS, YFSETQ. This CDR3 spans 16 amino acids. The CDR3 spells CASSPRLAGGTDTQYF. Written as DNA, the CDR3 is TGCGCCAGCAGCCCGAGACTAGCGGGGGGCACAGATACGCAGTATTTT. Looking up the rest from reference TRBV5-1 and TRBJ2-3 gives the full variable domain: KAGVTQTPRYLIKTRGQQVTLSCSPISGHRSVSWYQQTPGQGLQFLFEYFSETQRNKGNFPGRFSGRQFSNSRSEMNVSTLELGDSALYLCASSPRLAGGTDTQYFGPGTRLTVL.

The table lists this clonotype with many counts. The chain is built from TRBV5-1 and TRBJ2-7; D call uncertain. Germline values: CDR1 SGHRS, CDR2 YFSETQ. With 0 bases removed from V and 3 bases from J, the gap between germline ends came to 7 bases. CDR3 length: 13 residues. CDR3 residues: CASSLGDFYEQYF. Here the CDR3 DNA reads TGCGCCAGCAGCTTGGGTGATTTCTACGAGCAGTACTTC. The variable domain in full, completed from reference TRBV5-1 and TRBJ2-7, reads KAGVTQTPRYLIKTRGQQVTLSCSPISGHRSVSWYQQTPGQGLQFLFEYFSETQRNKGNFPGRFSGRQFSNSRSEMNVSTLELGDSALYLCASSLGDFYEQYFGPGTRLTVT.

This chain uses TRBV29-1 with TRBJ1-1; D is unresolved. This CDR3 has 11 residues. Germline V CDR1 and CDR2: SQVTM, ANQGSEA. V lost 5 bases, J lost 8 bases, and 12 bases lay in between. The CDR3 spells CSVTVETEAFF. The CDR3 DNA follows: TGCAGCGTTACGGTAGAGACGGAAGCTTTCTTT.

The V call is TRBV20-1, the J call TRBJ2-3, with TRBD1 as a possible D gene (5 bases). Germline lookup yields CDR1 DFQATT and CDR2 SNEGSKA (reference sequence). Trimming pared 4 bases from V and 3 bases from J, leaving 11 bases between. The CDR3 has 13 amino acids. DNA of the CDR3: TGCAGTGCTACCCGTGACAGTACAGATACGCAGTATTTT. Translation: CSATRDSTDTQYF.

The chain is built from TRBV12-3 or TRBV12-4 and TRBJ2-7; 8 bases match TRBD1. The CDR3 covers 14 residues. V lost 5 bases to trimming and J lost 2 bases; unmatched junction nucleotides: 5. The CDR3 DNA sequence: TGTGCCAGCAGTGGGACAGGAAGAACCTACGAGCAGTACTTC. Protein product: CASSGTGRTYEQYF.

This clonotype was detected ten times or more. The rearrangement uses TRBV5-1 and TRBJ2-2, with 10 bases identical to TRBD1. The CDR3 is made up of 17 amino acids. In germline, CDR1 is SGHRS, CDR2 YFSETQ. The V segment lost 3 bases and the J segment 3 bases; nucleotides outside the gene matches: 8. The CDR3 nucleotides read TGCGCCAGCAGCTGGTTGACAGGGGGCGAAGACACCGGGGAGCTGTTTTTT. It is translated as CASSWLTGGEDTGELFF.